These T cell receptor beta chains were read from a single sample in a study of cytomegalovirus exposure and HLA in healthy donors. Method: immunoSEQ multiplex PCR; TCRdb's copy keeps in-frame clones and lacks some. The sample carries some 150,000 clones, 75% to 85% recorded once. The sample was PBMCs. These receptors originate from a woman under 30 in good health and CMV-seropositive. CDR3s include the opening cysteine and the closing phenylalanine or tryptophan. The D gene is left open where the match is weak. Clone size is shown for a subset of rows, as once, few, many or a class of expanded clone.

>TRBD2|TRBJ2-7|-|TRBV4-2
CASSQGGTSGDLSYEQYF
TGTGCCAGCAGCCAAGGCGGGACTAGCGGGGACCTCTCCTACGAGCAGTACTTC
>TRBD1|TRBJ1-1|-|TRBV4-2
CASSPYRGRGTEAFF
TGTGCCAGCAGCCCCTACAGGGGGCGGGGGACTGAAGCTTTCTTT
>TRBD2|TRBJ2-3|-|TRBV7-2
CASSSRWHHGGTDTQYF
TGTGCCAGCAGCTCCCGGTGGCACCACGGGGGGACAGATACGCAGTATTTT
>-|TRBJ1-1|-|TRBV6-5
CASWRAMNTEAFF
TGTGCCAGCTGGAGGGCGATGAACACTGAAGCTTTCTTT
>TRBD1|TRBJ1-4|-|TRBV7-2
CASSLRLGDRADEKLFF
TGTGCCAGCAGCTTAAGGCTGGGGGACAGGGCCGATGAAAAACTGTTTTTT
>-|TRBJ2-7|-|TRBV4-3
CASSQEGGVEQYF
TGCGCCAGCAGCCAAGAAGGCGGTGTGGAGCAGTACTTC
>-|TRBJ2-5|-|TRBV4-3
CASSQGPSTETQYF
TGCGCCAGCAGCCAAGGGCCTAGTACGGAGACCCAGTACTTC
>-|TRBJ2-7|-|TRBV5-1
CATLGPENEQYF
TGCGCCACCTTGGGCCCCGAGAACGAGCAGTACTTC
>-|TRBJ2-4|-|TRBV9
CASSPRQGSFQYF
TGTGCCAGCAGCCCCCGGCAGGGGAGTTTTCAGTACTTC
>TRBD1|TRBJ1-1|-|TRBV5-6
CASSLALTGEVNTEAFF
TGTGCCAGCAGCTTGGCGTTGACAGGGGAGGTGAACACTGAAGCTTTCTTT
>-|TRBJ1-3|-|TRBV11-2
CASSLGGYTGNTIYF
TGTGCCAGCAGCTTAGGAGGGTATACCGGAAACACCATATATTTT
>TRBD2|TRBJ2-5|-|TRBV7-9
CASSHRTSGGAQYF
TGTGCCAGCAGCCACCGGACTAGCGGGGGCGCCCAGTACTTC
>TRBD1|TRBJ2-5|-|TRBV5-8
CASKRGWRTGGETQYF
TGTGCCAGCAAAAGAGGGTGGCGGACAGGAGGCGAGACCCAGTACTTC
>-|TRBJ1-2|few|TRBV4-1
CASSQGTAGYTF
TGCGCCAGCAGCCAAGGGACTGCGGGCTACACCTTC
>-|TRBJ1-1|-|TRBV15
CATSRGASNTEAFF
TGTGCCACCAGCAGAGGCGCCTCGAACACTGAAGCTTTCTTT
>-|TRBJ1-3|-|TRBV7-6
CASSVTQGNTIYF
TGTGCCAGCAGCGTAACACAGGGTAACACCATATATTTT
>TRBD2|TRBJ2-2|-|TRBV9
CASNSGTSGSTGELFF
TGTGCCAGCAACTCCGGGACTAGCGGATCCACCGGGGAGCTGTTTTTT
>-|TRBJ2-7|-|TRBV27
CASSPSPGEQYF
TGTGCCAGCAGTCCATCCCCGGGCGAGCAGTACTTC
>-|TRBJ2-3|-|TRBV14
CASSPQLFTDTQYF
TGTGCCAGCAGCCCCCAACTCTTTACAGATACGCAGTATTTT
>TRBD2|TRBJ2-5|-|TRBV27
CASSRLAGPQETQYF
TGTGCCAGCAGTAGACTAGCGGGGCCCCAAGAGACCCAGTACTTC
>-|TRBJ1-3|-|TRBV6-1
CASSLSSSNGNTIYF
TGTGCCAGCAGTCTTAGCAGCAGTAATGGAAACACCATATATTTT
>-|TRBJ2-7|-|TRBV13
CASSLGSYDEQYF
TGTGCCAGCAGCTTAGGGAGTTACGACGAGCAGTACTTC
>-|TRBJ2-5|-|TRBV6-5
CASRQGATQYF
TGTGCCAGCAGACAGGGAGCCACCCAGTACTTC
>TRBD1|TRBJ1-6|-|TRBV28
CASSDMTGVNSPLHF
TGTGCCAGCAGTGACATGACAGGGGTTAATTCACCCCTCCACTTT
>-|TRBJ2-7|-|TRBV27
CASSSKTGLHPYEQYF
TGTGCCAGCTCTTCAAAGACAGGCCTCCACCCTTACGAGCAGTACTTC
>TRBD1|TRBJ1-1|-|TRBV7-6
CASSLIQGTANTEAFF
TGTGCCAGCAGCTTGATACAGGGGACGGCTAACACTGAAGCTTTCTTT
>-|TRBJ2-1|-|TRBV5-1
CASSLSQAGYNEQFF
TGCGCCAGCAGCTTGTCACAGGCGGGGTACAATGAGCAGTTCTTC
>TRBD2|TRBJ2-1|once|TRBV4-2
CASSPHRDRGTSGGRQTSGEQFF
TGTGCCAGCAGCCCGCACCGGGACAGGGGGACTAGCGGGGGGCGTCAGACCTCAGGCGAGCAGTTCTTC
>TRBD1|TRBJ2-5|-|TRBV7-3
CASSLGTGETQYF
TGTGCCAGCAGCTTAGGGACAGGGGAGACCCAGTACTTC
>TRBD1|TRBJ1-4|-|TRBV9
CASSAGTDNEKLFF
TGTGCCAGCAGCGCCGGGACAGACAACGAAAAACTGTTTTTT
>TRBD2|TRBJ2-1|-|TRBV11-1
CASNPGRGGFHNEQFF
TGTGCCAGCAACCCTGGCCGGGGAGGGTTCCACAATGAGCAGTTCTTC
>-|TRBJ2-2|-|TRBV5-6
CASSLSPGVGELFF
TGTGCCAGCAGCTTGTCCCCCGGGGTCGGGGAGCTGTTTTTT
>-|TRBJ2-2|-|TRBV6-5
CASSYSQGYTGELFF
TGTGCCAGCAGTTACTCGCAGGGATACACCGGGGAGCTGTTTTTT
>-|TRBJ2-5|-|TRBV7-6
CASSFDKQETQYF
TGTGCCAGCAGCTTCGACAAGCAAGAGACCCAGTACTTC
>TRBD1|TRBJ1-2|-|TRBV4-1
CASSQDNGGGTGRSYGGYTF
TGCGCCAGCAGCCAAGATAATGGCGGGGGGACAGGGAGGAGCTATGGCGGCTACACCTTC
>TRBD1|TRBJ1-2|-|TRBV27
CASAQDRANYGYTF
TGTGCCAGCGCTCAGGACAGGGCTAACTATGGCTACACCTTC
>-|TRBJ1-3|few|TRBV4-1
CASSQEFRGSGNTIYF
TGCGCCAGCAGCCAAGAATTCCGGGGCTCTGGAAACACCATATATTTT
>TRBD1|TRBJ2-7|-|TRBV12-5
CASATGDRVLPEQYF
TGTGCTAGTGCCACCGGGGACAGGGTTCTGCCCGAGCAGTACTTC
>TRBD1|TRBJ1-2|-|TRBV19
CASSARQGNYGYTF
TGTGCCAGTAGTGCAAGACAGGGGAACTATGGCTACACCTTC
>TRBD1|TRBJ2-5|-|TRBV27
CASSFSGTGVAETQYF
TGTGCCAGCAGTTTTTCCGGGACAGGGGTGGCTGAGACCCAGTACTTC
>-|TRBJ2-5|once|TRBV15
CATSSWGEAETQYF
TGTGCCACCAGCAGTTGGGGGGAGGCAGAGACCCAGTACTTC
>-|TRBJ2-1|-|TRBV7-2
CASSSPRGNNEQFF
TGTGCCAGCAGCTCCCCGCGGGGAAACAATGAGCAGTTCTTC
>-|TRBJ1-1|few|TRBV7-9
CASSLAGADGWF
TGTGCCAGCAGCTTAGCAGGGGCAGACGGGTGGTTT
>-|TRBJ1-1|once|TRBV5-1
CASSFSGEEVGTEAFF
TGCGCCAGCAGCTTTTCAGGGGAAGAGGTGGGAACTGAAGCTTTCTTT
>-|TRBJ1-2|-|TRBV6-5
CASSYWSGIANYGYTF
TGTGCCAGCAGTTACTGGTCCGGGATAGCTAACTATGGCTACACCTTC
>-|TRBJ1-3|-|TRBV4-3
CASSQEAPGASSGNTIYF
TGCGCCAGCAGCCAAGAGGCGCCAGGGGCGAGCTCTGGAAACACCATATATTTT
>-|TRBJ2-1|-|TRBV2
CASSGEGGTYNEQFF
TGTGCCAGCAGTGGCGAAGGGGGTACCTACAATGAGCAGTTCTTC
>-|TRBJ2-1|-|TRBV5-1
CASSLALDGAGEQFF
TGCGCCAGCAGCTTAGCCCTTGATGGGGCAGGTGAGCAGTTCTTC
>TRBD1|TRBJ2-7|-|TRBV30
CAWPANMDRDYEQYF
TGTGCCTGGCCGGCAAACATGGACAGGGACTACGAGCAGTACTTC
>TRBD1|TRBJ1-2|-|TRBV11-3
CATRTGYGYTF
TGTGCCACCAGGACAGGGTATGGCTACACCTTC
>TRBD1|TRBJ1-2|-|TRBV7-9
CASSLFTTPGQNYGYTF
TGTGCCAGCAGCTTATTCACGACACCGGGACAGAACTATGGCTACACCTTC
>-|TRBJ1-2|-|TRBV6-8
CASISAGRRITNYGYTF
TGTGCCAGCATATCAGCCGGCAGGCGAATTACTAACTATGGCTACACCTTC
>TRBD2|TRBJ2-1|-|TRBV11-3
CASSQGAGGYNEQFF
TGTGCCAGCAGCCAAGGGGCGGGGGGTTACAATGAGCAGTTCTTC
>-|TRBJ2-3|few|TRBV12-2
CASRSPATNSGGYTQYF
TGTGCAAGTCGCTCTCCCGCGACCAATAGCGGGGGGTATACGCAGTATTTT